What follows are 13 T cell receptor beta chains derived from one specimen sequenced in a study of CD4+ T cells in melanoma. Clones were sequenced by immunoSEQ multiplex PCR, and TCRdb holds only the in-frame ones, with some missing. Of some 110,000 clones listed, roughly 90% are singletons. Source material: peripheral blood. The receptors derive from a human donor with melanoma.

The chain uses TRBV11-1 and TRBJ1-1, with no clear D. CDR3 size: 14 residues. V gave up 1 base and J gave up 1 base, with 7 bases separating them. Germline loops: CDR1 SGHAT, CDR2 FQDESV (reference sequence). CDR3: CASSLEVRNTEAFF. The DNA of the CDR3 is TGTGCCAGCAGCTTAGAGGTGAGGAACACTGAAGCTTTCTTT.

This rearrangement joins TRBV7-9 to TRBJ2-4; possibly TRBD2 for D (5 bases). The CDR3 is 18 amino acids. CDR1 is SEHNR, CDR2 FQNEAQ, per germline (reference sequence). V was trimmed by 4 bases and J by 0 bases, leaving 19 bases between them. CDR3: CASSYRPTELVAKNIQYF. The CDR3 DNA is TGTGCCAGCAGCTACCGCCCGACGGAACTAGTAGCCAAAAACATTCAGTACTTC.

V is TRBV7-9 and J is TRBJ2-7, with D perhaps assigned TRBD1 or TRBD2 (6 bases each). Germline-derived CDR1 and CDR2 are SEHNR and FQNEAQ (reference sequence). Trimming removed 3 bases at V and 3 bases at J, with 15 bases between. The CDR3 is 15 amino acids. The chain's CDR3 is CASSFQGGGNYEQYF. In nucleotides, the CDR3 is TGTGCCAGCAGCTTTCAAGGAGGGGGAAACTACGAGCAGTACTTC.

The gene calls are TRBV7-6 and TRBJ2-5, with 7 bases aligning to TRBD1. The CDR3 runs to 15 residues. V trimming: 5 bases; J trimming: 2 bases; junction bases outside the gene matches: 8. Germline V gene lookup returns CDR1 SGHVS and CDR2 FNYEAQ. The CDR3 bases are TGTGCCAGCAGCCCAACAGGGACAGATCAAGAGACCCAGTACTTC. The encoded protein is CASSPTGTDQETQYF.

V is TRBV5-4 and J is TRBJ1-6; the match to TRBD1 covers 7 bases. CDR3 length: 14 amino acids. Germline loops: CDR1 SGHNT, CDR2 YYREEE (reference sequence). The V gene end was trimmed by 0 bases and the J gene end by 8 bases; junction bases not matched to a gene: 2. DNA for the CDR3: TGTGCCAGCAGCTTGGTTGGGACAGATTCACCCCTCCACTTT. This codes for CASSLVGTDSPLHF.

CDR3 coding DNA: TGTGCCAGCAGTGATCGGACAGGAGGTTGGAACATTCAGTACTTC. This gives the protein CASSDRTGGWNIQYF. The rearrangement joins TRBV2 to TRBJ2-4; TRBD1 matches at 7 bases. With V trimmed by 3 bases and J by 7 bases, 9 bases remained unmatched. This CDR3 region has 15 residues. CDR1 SNHLY and CDR2 FYNNEI come from the germline V gene.

In DNA form, the CDR3 reads TGCGCCAGCAGCACGGGACAGGGTGGGTCCTACAATGAGCAGTTCTTC. Translating gives CASSTGQGGSYNEQFF. This rearrangement joins TRBV5-1 to TRBJ2-1, with 9 bases identical to TRBD1. V dropped 4 bases and J dropped 1; count of bases not matched to a gene: 6. The CDR3 has 16 amino acids. From germline, CDR1 is SGHRS and CDR2 YFSETQ.

V is TRBV29-1 and J is TRBJ2-5; D gene unclear. Trimming removed 7 bases from V and 0 bases from J, with 15 bases in between. Germline V gene data show CDR1 as SQVTM and CDR2 as ANQGSEA. This CDR3 is 14 amino acids long. The CDR3, as DNA: TGCAGCGCGAGACCCAGCGAGTACCAAGAGACCCAGTACTTC. This encodes CSARPSEYQETQYF.

The chain combines TRBV4-1 with TRBJ2-2; 7 nucleotides agree with TRBD1. The germline gives CDR1 MGHRA, CDR2 YSYEKL. This CDR3 has 16 amino acids. Unmatched junction bases numbered 8, after V lost 5 bases and J lost 2 bases. Written as DNA, the CDR3 is TGCGCCAGCAGCGAGACCAGGACAGGAAACACCGGGGAGCTGTTTTTT. This codes for CASSETRTGNTGELFF.

The CDR3 nucleotides read TGTGCCAGCAGCTTGGGCCTCGGGTACCAAGAGACCCAGTACTTC. The encoded protein is CASSLGLGYQETQYF. The V gene is TRBV7-6, the J gene TRBJ2-5; D gene unclear. This CDR3 has 15 amino acids. V lost 3 bases, J lost 0 bases, and 11 bases lay in between. Germline CDR1 reads SGHVS; CDR2 reads FNYEAQ.

This clone has just one count. This sequence joins TRBV19 and TRBJ1-2; D unresolved. This CDR3 contains 13 residues. V was trimmed by 10 bases and J by 0 bases, leaving 12 bases between them. Per the germline V gene, CDR1 is LNHDA and CDR2 is SQIVND (reference sequence). Here the CDR3 reads CATWSFPNYGYTF. The CDR3 nucleotides read TGTGCCACATGGTCCTTTCCTAACTATGGCTACACCTTC.

This CDR3 reads CASSLGGPQNEKLFF. The CDR3, as DNA: TGTGCCAGCAGCTTAGGCGGGCCTCAGAATGAAAAACTGTTTTTT. The chain has TRBV7-9 and TRBJ1-4; D gene uncertain. The CDR3 totals 15 residues. Germline assignment: CDR1 SEHNR and CDR2 FQNEAQ (reference sequence). Trimming removed 1 base from V and 5 bases from J, with 11 bases in between.

The CDR3 protein is CAWSVLSVQDPYEQYF. CDR3 nucleotides: TGTGCCTGGAGTGTATTGTCTGTACAGGACCCATACGAGCAGTACTTC. The chain carries TRBV30 and TRBJ2-7, with a weak D call TRBD1 (5 bases). Germline-derived CDR1 and CDR2 are GTSNPN and SVGIG (reference sequence). Trimming stripped 0 bases from V and 4 bases from J, with 19 bases between. This CDR3 has 16 residues.